The sequence of this T cell receptor beta chain was determined in a study of cytotoxic CD8 clonotypes in ibrutinib-treated CLL. For the study at large: Productive templates per sample averaged 255,043; productive rearrangements, about 89,000. General observations from the study: Clonality climbed at ibrutinib response, then dropped toward baseline at progression. Stable or contracted on treatment, public clonotypes were also uncommon.

Germline-derived CDR1 and CDR2 are MDHEN and SYDVKM. V was trimmed by 5 bases and J by 4 bases, leaving 18 bases between them. This CDR3 comprises 15 residues. Regarding this clone: Its antigen is currently unknown.

Method: immunoSEQ multiplex PCR; TCRdb's copy keeps in-frame clones and lacks some. This table has 250,000 or so clones, roughly 74% appearing once. The sample consisted of PBMCs, taken after 24 months of ibrutinib treatment. The sequence was collected from a human donor with chronic lymphocytic leukemia. J is TRBJ2-7 and V is TRBV28; D ambiguous. CDR3: CASSTLQVGKYEQYF. DNA of the CDR3: TGTGCCAGCAGTACCCTACAAGTGGGAAAATACGAGCAGTACTTC.